This T cell receptor (beta chain) was identified in a study of blood T cell repertoires in COVID-19. The overall study: The United States, Italy and Spain provided the acute and convalescent COVID-19 samples. Sample material is recorded as cDNA or gDNA derived from T cells, B-cell-depleted T cells, or PBMCs.

There are 19 residues in the CDR3. Germline V gene lookup returns CDR1 ENHRY and CDR2 SYGVKD. V was shortened by 10 bases and J by 7 bases, with 32 bases between the two germline ends. Original data processing: Scientists estimated how many nucleated cells there were by amplifying reference gene primers. The table came from immunoSEQ multiplex PCR; TCRdb's copy has only in-frame clones and leaves some out. That table supplies the V and J calls and clone size; D and trimming were determined from the DNA. This sample carries fewer than 250,000 clones, more than 75% of them seen once, and the ten largest clones take about 1.7%.

What was sequenced was peripheral blood. This sequence joins TRBV10-3 and TRBJ1-6; a possible D gene is TRBD1 (5 bases). The source is a woman in her fifties or sixties who had recovered from COVID-19. The CDR3 protein is CATTVGVRRSAAGNSPLHF. In DNA form, the CDR3 reads TGTGCCACCACAGTAGGGGTCCGGAGATCCGCAGCTGGGAATTCACCCCTCCACTTT.